The 16 T cell receptor beta chains reported below all come from one sample, sequenced in a study of beta chain features in type 1 diabetes. What was sequenced were expressed TCRB transcripts, since all of the isolated RNA had been reverse transcribed. Data came from immunoSEQ multiplex PCR; TCRdb stores just in-frame clones and leaves some out. The sample lists under 800,000 clones, about a sixth occurring once. The sequenced material came from naive CD4+ T cells from blood. Receptor source: a man younger than 30 in good health.

The sample holds a few counts of this clone. The chain links TRBV28 to TRBJ2-3; a weak D match, TRBD2 (6 bases). The V gene lost 5 bases and the J gene lost 9 bases, with 30 bases spanning the gap. This CDR3 region has 18 residues. Looked up from germline, CDR1 is MDHEN and CDR2 is SYDVKM. CDR3 amino acids: CASSPGLTVWGLRKTQYF. As DNA, the CDR3 is TGTGCCAGCAGTCCGGGACTGACGGTCTGGGGGTTACGGAAGACGCAGTATTTT.

As to this clone: Compared with germline, one end of the junction differs, possibly owing to a read error. The V gene is TRBV5-4, the J gene TRBJ2-3, with 9 bases matching TRBD1. From germline, CDR1 is SGHNT and CDR2 YYREEE (reference sequence). The CDR3 extends over 15 amino acids. Here the CDR3 reads CASSQWTGDPDTQYF. CDR3 bases: TGCGCCAGCAGCCAATGGACAGGGGATCCAGATACGCAGTATTTT.

This clone has more than one count but fewer than ten. The chain links TRBV9 to TRBJ1-2; the D is unclear. Looked up from germline, CDR1 is SGDLS and CDR2 is YYNGEE. The CDR3 length is 14 residues. Deletions cut 0 bases from V and 4 bases from J, with 10 bases between. The CDR3 DNA reads as TGTGCCAGCAGCGTAGATCCGGGCCCCTATGGCTACACCTTC. It encodes CASSVDPGPYGYTF.

This chain links TRBV27 with TRBJ1-5, with D unclear. Trimming took off 3 bases at V and 3 bases at J, with 9 bases between the two ends. The CDR3 contains 14 residues. Germline CDR1 is MNHEY and CDR2 is SMNVEV (reference sequence). The CDR3 is CASSLRQINQPQHF. For the CDR3, the DNA is TGTGCCAGCAGTTTGCGGCAGATCAATCAGCCCCAGCATTTT.

This clone was seen a few times. The CDR3: CAWSQEGRAFF. The CDR3 DNA is TGTGCCTGGAGTCAGGAGGGTCGCGCTTTCTTT. The chain links TRBV30 to TRBJ1-1, with no clear D. Germline CDR1 reads GTSNPN; CDR2 reads SVGIG (reference sequence). This CDR3 is built from 11 residues. V shed 2 bases and J shed 11 bases, with 12 bases lying between them.

Only a few counts were recorded for this clone. The rearrangement uses TRBV7-6 and TRBJ1-4, with D perhaps TRBD1 (5 bases). Between the trimmed V and J ends, which lost 5 bases and 0 bases, there was a span of 10 bases. There are 15 residues in the CDR3. Germline CDR1 and CDR2: SGHVS and FNYEAQ. CDR3 nucleotide sequence: TGTGCCAGCAGCCGCCCAGGGTCAACTAATGAAAAACTGTTTTTT. Translation: CASSRPGSTNEKLFF.

V is TRBV5-1 and J is TRBJ1-2; D ambiguous. The V end lost 0 bases, the J end lost 4 bases, and 13 bases lay between the germline ends. The length of the CDR3 is 15 residues. CDR1 and CDR2 (germline): SGHRS, YFSETQ. The CDR3 coding sequence is TGCGCCAGCAGCTTGGGGGAAAGTAGCTCCTATGGCTACACCTTC. This gives the protein CASSLGESSSYGYTF.

This clone appeared a few times. The chain uses TRBV11-2 and TRBJ2-7; D might be TRBD2 (6 bases). In germline, CDR1 is SGHAT, CDR2 FQNNGV. The CDR3 length is 16 residues. V was shortened by 6 bases and J by 2 bases, with 20 bases between the two germline ends. This CDR3 is CASSLRRRDLPYEQYF. CDR3 sequence (DNA): TGTGCCAGCAGTCTCAGGCGGCGGGACCTTCCCTACGAGCAGTACTTC.

This clone was observed a few times. This rearrangement joins TRBV5-1 to TRBJ2-1; the D gene is possibly TRBD2 (6 bases). The germline gives CDR1 SGHRS, CDR2 YFSETQ. This CDR3 is 15 amino acids long. The V end was cut by 4 bases, the J end by 0 bases, with 11 bases between. CDR3 bases: TGCGCCAGCAGCACCTTGGGGGGCTCCTACAATGAGCAGTTCTTC. Its translation is CASSTLGGSYNEQFF. The entire variable domain, with the rest obtained from reference TRBV5-1 and TRBJ2-1, is as follows: KAGVTQTPRYLIKTRGQQVTLSCSPISGHRSVSWYQQTPGQGLQFLFEYFSETQRNKGNFPGRFSGRQFSNSRSEMNVSTLELGDSALYLCASSTLGGSYNEQFFGPGTRLTVL.

DNA for the CDR3: TGTGCCAGCAGCCAAGATGGACCGGTCCCTGGGGCCAACGTCCTGACTTTC. It is translated as CASSQDGPVPGANVLTF. The rearrangement joins TRBV4-2 to TRBJ2-6; D call uncertain. Germline lookup yields CDR1 LGHNA and CDR2 YNFKEQ. This CDR3 comprises 17 residues. Trimming removed 0 bases at V and 2 bases at J, with 11 bases between.

This clone was seen only a few times. The rearrangement uses TRBV7-2 and TRBJ1-3, with a possible D match to TRBD1 (5 bases). This CDR3 contains 14 residues. The V end lost 6 bases, the J end lost 0 bases, and 9 bases lay between the germline ends. Germline V gene sequence: CDR1 SGHTA, CDR2 FQGNSA. Here the CDR3 reads CASSRGTSGNTIYF. CDR3 sequence (DNA): TGTGCCAGCAGTCGGGGGACCTCTGGAAACACCATATATTTT.

V and J are TRBV4-2 and TRBJ2-3; TRBD1 agrees at 8 bases. V shed 3 bases and J 2 bases; nucleotides not matched to a gene: 10. Germline values: CDR1 LGHNA, CDR2 YNFKEQ. This CDR3 is 17 amino acids long. CDR3 DNA sequence: TGTGCCAGCAGCCAGATGCGGACAGGGACACACACAGATACGCAGTATTTT. Residues: CASSQMRTGTHTDTQYF.

This clone appeared a few times. This chain connects TRBV4-2 to TRBJ1-1, with 7 bases aligning to TRBD1. This CDR3 has 14 amino acids. Unmatched junction bases numbered 2, after V lost 1 base and J lost 3 bases. CDR1 and CDR2 from the germline V gene are LGHNA and YNFKEQ. The CDR3 nucleotides are TGTGCCAGCAGCCAAGGGCAGGGGGACACTGAAGCTTTCTTT. Translation: CASSQGQGDTEAFF.

On this clone itself: A junction end diverges from the germline sequence, so it may reflect a read error. This rearrangement joins TRBV7-9 to TRBJ1-1, with a weak D call TRBD1 (6 bases). CDR3 length: 12 residues. The V gene's germline CDR1 is SEHNR and CDR2 FQNEAQ (reference sequence). The chain's CDR3 is CASRQENIEAFF. The CDR3 DNA reads as TGTGCCAGCCGACAGGAGAACATTGAAGCTTTCTTT.

This clone was detected a few times. This chain links TRBV6-6 with TRBJ2-3; the D call may be TRBD1 or TRBD2 (5 bases each). CDR3 length: 15 residues. V was cut by 0 bases and J by 5 bases, with 12 bases left in between. Germline V gene data show CDR1 as MNHNY and CDR2 as SVGAGI (reference sequence). This chain's CDR3 is CASSYSVTGQDTQYF. The CDR3 bases are TGTGCCAGCAGTTACTCTGTTACGGGGCAAGATACGCAGTATTTT.

The chain carries TRBV2 and TRBJ1-1; tentatively, D is TRBD1 (6 bases). CDR1 and CDR2 (germline): SNHLY, FYNNEI. Trimming took off 3 bases at V and 2 bases at J, with 13 bases between the two ends. This CDR3 comprises 15 residues. The CDR3 is CASSDLGGRNTEAFF. The DNA for the CDR3 is TGTGCCAGCAGTGATCTGGGGGGCCGCAACACTGAAGCTTTCTTT.